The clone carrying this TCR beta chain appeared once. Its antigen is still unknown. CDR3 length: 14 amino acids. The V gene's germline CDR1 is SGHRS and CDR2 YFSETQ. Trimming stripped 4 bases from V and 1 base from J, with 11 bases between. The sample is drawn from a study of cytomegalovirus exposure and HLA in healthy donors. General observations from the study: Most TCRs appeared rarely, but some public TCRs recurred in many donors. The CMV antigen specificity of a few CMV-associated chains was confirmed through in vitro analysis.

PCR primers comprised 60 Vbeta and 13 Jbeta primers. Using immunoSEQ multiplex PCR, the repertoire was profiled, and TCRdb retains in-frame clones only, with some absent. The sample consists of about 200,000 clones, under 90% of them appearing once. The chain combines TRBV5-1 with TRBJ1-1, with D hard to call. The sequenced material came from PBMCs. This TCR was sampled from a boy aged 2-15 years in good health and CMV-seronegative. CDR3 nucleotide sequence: TGCGCCAGCAGCCCGCGGCGGGGGAACACTGAAGCTTTCTTT. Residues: CASSPRRGNTEAFF.